Below, 22 T cell receptor beta chains from the same sample are listed, as sequenced in a study of T cell repertoires in cytomegalovirus infection. MiXCR, run by TCRdb on the reads, gives a single entry per CDR3 protein. The table lists hundreds of thousands of distinct CDR3 sequences, 24% of them singletons. The specimen was CD8+ T cells from PBMCs. Source of these receptors: a human donor in good health (CMV status not recorded). Some clones in this sample may be carry-over from other donors' samples.

V usage is TRBV19 and J usage is TRBJ1-4; D is unclear. This CDR3 contains 13 residues. V gave up 9 bases and J gave up 6 bases, with 14 bases separating them. Germline V CDR1 and CDR2: LNHDA, SQIVND (reference sequence). DNA of the CDR3: TGTGCCAGCACCGGGAAGTGGGATGAAAAACTGTTTTTT. This gives the protein CASTGKWDEKLFF.

V gene TRBV20-1 combines with J gene TRBJ1-2; no clear D. The germline CDR1 and CDR2 sequences are DFQATT and SNEGSKA (reference sequence). The CDR3 covers 14 residues. The V end was cut by 2 bases, the J end by 2 bases, with 12 bases between. The CDR3 loop is CSARNQWENYGYTF. As DNA, the CDR3 is TGCAGTGCTAGAAATCAGTGGGAGAACTATGGCTACACCTTC.

This clonotype was seen more than once but under ten times. The genes are TRBV6-2 or TRBV6-3 and TRBJ1-1, with no clear D. The CDR3 runs to 12 residues. Germline CDR1 is MNHEY and CDR2 is SVGEGT. The V and J ends lost 2 bases and 5 bases respectively, with 6 bases between them. CDR3 DNA: TGTGCCAGCAGTTACGAGGAAACTGAAGCTTTCTTT. Its protein is CASSYEETEAFF.

For the CDR3, the DNA is TGCGCCAGCAGCCCGATGGTTAGCCTTTACACCGGGGAGCTGTTTTTT. It codes for CASSPMVSLYTGELFF. This sequence joins TRBV4-1 and TRBJ2-2; D is unresolved. CDR3 length equals 16 residues. Per germline, CDR1 MGHRA and CDR2 YSYEKL. Trimming took 4 bases from V and 3 from J, leaving 15 bases between them.

The rearrangement links TRBV6-5 to TRBJ1-1; the D gene is possibly TRBD1 (5 bases). Per the germline V gene, CDR1 is MNHEY and CDR2 is SVGAGI. V lost 8 bases and J lost 5, with 18 bases in between. This CDR3 has 14 amino acids. This CDR3 is CASHSWGEGTEAFF. The CDR3 nucleotides read TGTGCCAGCCACTCTTGGGGAGAGGGGACTGAAGCTTTCTTT.

The chain recombines TRBV6-5 with TRBJ2-2; 11 bases match TRBD2. With V trimmed by 2 bases and J by 0 bases, 11 bases remained unmatched. Germline V gene sequence: CDR1 MNHEY, CDR2 SVGAGI. CDR3 size: 20 residues. CDR3 region: CASSYGPASGGLANTGELFF. As DNA, the CDR3 is TGTGCCAGCAGTTACGGCCCCGCTAGCGGGGGGCTCGCGAACACCGGGGAGCTGTTTTTT.

This sequence joins TRBV20-1 and TRBJ2-3; perhaps TRBD2 as D (6 bases). There are 15 residues in the CDR3. V lost 2 bases to trimming and J lost 4 bases, with 16 bases between them. Germline values: CDR1 DFQATT, CDR2 SNEGSKA (reference sequence). CDR3 sequence: CSARSEEGNPDTQYF. The CDR3, as DNA: TGCAGTGCTAGATCTGAGGAGGGGAACCCAGATACGCAGTATTTT.

This clonotype came up many times. J is TRBJ2-2 and V is TRBV7-8, with 10 bases aligning to TRBD2. Germline CDR1 reads SGHVS; CDR2 reads FQNEAQ. The CDR3 spans 20 residues. V lost 4 bases and J lost 0; bases outside the gene matches: 14. As DNA, the CDR3 is TGTGCCAGCAGCTCTCCCGGGACTAGCGTCGCGTTCGCGAACACCGGGGAGCTGTTTTTT. Its translation: CASSSPGTSVAFANTGELFF.

The chain recombines TRBV7-2 with TRBJ1-5; D unresolved. Germline CDR1 is SGHTA and CDR2 is FQGNSA. V lost 2 bases to trimming and J lost 0 bases, with 8 bases between them. The CDR3 sequence is 15 residues long. For the CDR3, the DNA is TGTGCCAGCAGCTTAACACTTAATAGCAATCAGCCCCAGCATTTT. Protein sequence: CASSLTLNSNQPQHF.

This chain links TRBV5-1 with TRBJ1-1; D possibly corresponds to TRBD1 (5 bases). The CDR3 loop spans 15 amino acids. The germline V and J ends were trimmed by 1 base and 1 base, with 11 bases remaining between them. Germline CDR1 SGHRS, CDR2 YFSETQ. The CDR3 loop is CASSLRPGPNTEAFF. Here the CDR3 DNA reads TGCGCCAGCAGCTTGAGGCCAGGGCCGAACACTGAAGCTTTCTTT. Full variable domain (remainder filled in from reference TRBV5-1 and TRBJ1-1): KAGVTQTPRYLIKTRGQQVTLSCSPISGHRSVSWYQQTPGQGLQFLFEYFSETQRNKGNFPGRFSGRQFSNSRSEMNVSTLELGDSALYLCASSLRPGPNTEAFFGQGTRLTVV.

This clonotype appeared many times. The chain employs TRBV7-6 and TRBJ1-2, with a possible D match to TRBD1 (6 bases). The CDR3 loop spans 13 amino acids. The germline V and J ends were trimmed by 5 bases and 5 bases, with 12 bases remaining between them. CDR1 and CDR2 from the germline V gene are SGHVS and FNYEAQ. The CDR3, as DNA: TGTGCCAGCAGCCCAGGACAGTCTTATGGCTACACCTTC. It translates to CASSPGQSYGYTF.

The chain joins TRBV7-9 to TRBJ2-1; D is unresolved. With 5 bases removed from V and 6 bases from J, the gap between germline ends came to 14 bases. The V gene's germline CDR1 is SEHNR and CDR2 FQNEAQ (reference sequence). CDR3 length: 14 amino acids. CDR3 sequence: CASSLHPPGNEQFF. The CDR3 coding sequence is TGTGCCAGCAGCCTCCACCCACCGGGCAATGAGCAGTTCTTC.

This clonotype occurred a few times. The chain links TRBV28 to TRBJ2-3, with D possibly called TRBD1 or TRBD2 (5 bases each). The ends were cut back, 5 bases at V and 0 bases at J, with 18 bases in the middle. From germline, CDR1 is MDHEN and CDR2 SYDVKM. CDR3 length equals 17 residues. CDR3 sequence reads: CASSPGPTRLSTDTQYF. The CDR3 DNA is TGTGCCAGCAGTCCGGGACCCACAAGACTAAGCACAGATACGCAGTATTTT.

Notes on this clonotype: This clone may be a read error of a much larger clone one base away. The rearrangement links TRBV7-8 to TRBJ2-1, with 12 bases that match TRBD1. CDR1 SGHVS and CDR2 FQNEAQ come from the germline V gene. The CDR3 contains 16 residues. Here the CDR3 reads CTSSLEGQGANNEQFF. The CDR3 DNA is TGTACCAGCAGCTTAGAGGGACAGGGGGCGAATAATGAGCAGTTCTTC.

V and J are TRBV6-6 and TRBJ1-1, with a tentative D call TRBD1 (5 bases). The CDR3 length is 13 residues. The V gene's germline CDR1 is MNHNY and CDR2 SVGAGI (reference sequence). V was shortened by 4 bases and J by 4 bases, with 10 bases between the two germline ends. The CDR3 spells CASSLGGTTEAFF. In DNA form, the CDR3 reads TGTGCCAGCAGTTTGGGGGGTACCACTGAAGCTTTCTTT.

This clonotype was observed a handful of times. This chain connects TRBV20-1 to TRBJ2-1, with 9 positions matching TRBD1. The germline CDR1 and CDR2 sequences are DFQATT and SNEGSKA (reference sequence). The CDR3 loop spans 14 amino acids. The DNA for the CDR3 is TGCAGAGCTGGGGGACAGGGAATCTACAATGAGCAGTTCTTC. This codes for CRAGGQGIYNEQFF.

Points on this clonotype: A much bigger clone sits one base away, suggesting this may be a read error. This CDR3 is missing its conserved last phenylalanine or tryptophan, likely due to a read error. This chain joins TRBV20-1 and TRBJ2-3; 9 bases align to TRBD2. This CDR3 region has 16 residues. V was pared by 2 bases and J by 2 bases, with 8 bases of the junction left unmatched. Germline V CDR1 and CDR2: DFQATT, SNEGSKA (reference sequence). CDR3 residues: CSARRGSGGPTDTQYL. CDR3 DNA sequence: TGCAGTGCTAGAAGGGGTAGCGGGGGCCCCACAGATACGCAGTATCTT.

This chain links TRBV12-5 with TRBJ1-2, with 7 bases aligning to TRBD1. V gave up 4 bases and J gave up 8 bases; unmatched junction bases: 4. This CDR3 has 12 residues. Germline values: CDR1 LGHNT, CDR2 FRNRAP. CDR3 in DNA: TGTGCTAGTGGTTCGACAGGGCACGGCTACACCTTC. Translated: CASGSTGHGYTF. Using reference TRBV12-5 and TRBJ1-2 for the parts outside the CDR3, the full variable domain is DARVTQTPRHKVTEMGQEVTMRCQPILGHNTVFWYRQTMMQGLELLAYFRNRAPLDDSGMPKDRFSAEMPDATLATLKIQPSEPRDSAVYFCASGSTGHGYTFGSGTRLTVV.

V usage is TRBV20-1 and J usage is TRBJ1-2, with a possible D match to TRBD1 (5 bases). Germline CDR1 DFQATT, CDR2 SNEGSKA (reference sequence). V lost 5 bases and J lost 4, with 17 bases in between. The CDR3 has 14 residues. The CDR3 nucleotides read TGCAGTGCTCCCCGGGGCAACCAGTTCTATGGCTACACCTTC. The encoded protein is CSAPRGNQFYGYTF.

This clonotype appeared many times. The DNA of the CDR3 is TGTGCCAGCAGTTATTCCAGACAGGGGGCTGTGAACACTGAAGCTTTCTTT. Encoded protein: CASSYSRQGAVNTEAFF. V and J are TRBV6-2 or TRBV6-3 and TRBJ1-1; 10 nucleotides match TRBD1. The CDR3 runs 17 residues. The V and J ends lost 3 bases and 0 bases, in that order; junction bases with no gene match: 7. Germline lookup yields CDR1 MNHEY and CDR2 SVGEGT.

This clonotype showed up just a few times. The chain carries TRBV11-2 and TRBJ1-1, with D possibly being TRBD1 (5 bases). The CDR3 is made up of 17 amino acids. With 3 bases removed from V and 3 bases from J, the gap between germline ends came to 20 bases. From germline, CDR1 is SGHAT and CDR2 FQNNGV. The CDR3 DNA is TGTGCCAGCAGCTTCGCTTATGGGGCGCTCAGATACACTGAAGCTTTCTTT. Amino acid sequence: CASSFAYGALRYTEAFF.

This clonotype has only a few counts. V usage is TRBV2 and J usage is TRBJ2-1, with D perhaps matching TRBD2 (5 bases). The CDR3 totals 11 residues. CDR1 SNHLY and CDR2 FYNNEI come from the germline V gene. The V end lost 4 bases, the J end lost 14 bases, and 12 bases lay between the germline ends. In DNA form, the CDR3 reads TGTGCCAGCAGTGGGACTCGAGGGAAGTTCTTC. This sequence encodes CASSGTRGKFF.